The sequence of this TCR beta chain was determined in a study of T cell responses to AZD1222 COVID-19 vaccine. Study-level background: Both about-4-week and about-12-week second-dose recipients were combined. General study points: Just five to seven people given AZD1222 tested seropositive at baseline. White British people made up most donors, females outnumbered males, and clonal diversity was possibly underestimated. In all cases, repertoires were sampled only after the peak T cell response.

Libraries were prepared by immunoSEQ multiplex PCR; TCRdb keeps only in-frame clonotypes and omits some of them. The sample shows fewer than 150,000 clones, more than 75% of them seen only once. Notes on this clone: The antigen remains undetermined.

The V and J ends lost 1 base and 1 base respectively, with 18 bases between them. The CDR3 is 18 residues long. Germline V gene sequence: CDR1 MGHRA, CDR2 YSYEKL. The source was peripheral blood, collected on day 0 of AZD1222 vaccination. The sequence was collected from an adult in good health. The chain combines TRBV4-1 with TRBJ2-3, with a possible D match to TRBD2 (6 bases). The CDR3 region has the DNA TGCGCCAGCAGCCAAGGGGGCGGGGCAGAGGAGGGCACAGATACGCAGTATTTT. Residues: CASSQGGGAEEGTDTQYF.